These 18 T cell receptor beta chains were sequenced from one sample in a study of T cell responses to AZD1222 COVID-19 vaccine. Profiled with immunoSEQ multiplex PCR; TCRdb holds only in-frame clones, not every one. The sample yields some 100,000 clones, roughly 87% seen once. The starting material was peripheral blood, obtained on day 0 of AZD1222 vaccination. These receptors originate from an adult in good health.

This clone turned up a few times. The genes are TRBV27 and TRBJ2-5, with 10 bases identical to TRBD1. Germline CDR1 MNHEY, CDR2 SMNVEV (reference sequence). Trimming cost V 1 base and J 3 bases; bases outside gene matches: 8. The CDR3 covers 17 residues. Written as DNA, the CDR3 is TGTGCCAGCAGTTTATGGTCCCCCGGGACAGGGGAAGAGACCCAGTACTTC. Amino acids: CASSLWSPGTGEETQYF.

V usage is TRBV5-8 and J usage is TRBJ1-5, with D tentatively TRBD1 (5 bases). Germline V gives CDR1 SGHTS, CDR2 YDEGEE. The CDR3 spans 14 residues. Deletions cut 0 bases from V and 4 bases from J, with 8 bases between. The CDR3 DNA is TGTGCCAGCAGCTTGGACGGGGGGAATCAGCCCCAGCATTTT. Its translation: CASSLDGGNQPQHF.

The chain employs TRBV28 and TRBJ1-1, with D hard to call. V was clipped by 10 bases and J by 0 bases, with 6 bases between them. The CDR3 sequence is 11 residues long. The germline CDR1 and CDR2 sequences are MDHEN and SYDVKM. CDR3: CATVLNTEAFF. The CDR3 coding sequence is TGTGCCACCGTATTGAACACTGAAGCTTTCTTT.

The rearrangement links TRBV5-5 to TRBJ2-5; a possible D gene is TRBD1 (5 bases). From germline, CDR1 is SGHKS and CDR2 YYEKEE (reference sequence). V shed 0 bases and J shed 7 bases, with 7 bases lying between them. The CDR3 loop spans 12 amino acids. CDR3 in amino acids: CASSLETGTQYF. As DNA, the CDR3 is TGTGCCAGCAGCTTGGAAACAGGGACCCAGTACTTC. The full variable domain, its missing parts supplied by reference TRBV5-5 and TRBJ2-5, is DAGVTQSPTHLIKTRGQQVTLRCSPISGHKSVSWYQQVLGQGPQFIFQYYEKEERGRGNFPDRFSARQFPNYSSELNVNALLLGDSALYLCASSLETGTQYFGPGTRLLVL.

This clone has just a few counts. CDR3 nucleotide sequence: TGTGCCAGCAGAACAGAGTATAATTCACCCCTCCACTTT. Translation: CASRTEYNSPLHF. The V gene is TRBV3-1 (or the pseudogene TRBV3-2), the J gene TRBJ1-6, with D unclear. Germline lookup yields CDR1 LGHDT and CDR2 YNNKEL (reference sequence). The CDR3 sequence is 13 residues long. Trimming left V 6 bases short and J 4 bases short, with 7 bases between.

This clone was seen a handful of times. This chain connects TRBV10-3 to TRBJ1-2; 7 bases align to TRBD1. Germline CDR1 is ENHRY and CDR2 is SYGVKD. The CDR3 is 11 residues long. V gave up 6 bases and J gave up 10 bases; unmatched junction bases: 5. The CDR3 is CAIRNTGDYTF. DNA of the CDR3: TGTGCCATCAGGAATACAGGGGACTACACCTTC.

The gene calls are TRBV9 and TRBJ1-5; D might be TRBD1 (6 bases). Germline CDR1 reads SGDLS; CDR2 reads YYNGEE. Trimming left V 4 bases short and J 7 bases short, with 18 bases between. The CDR3 has 15 amino acids. This CDR3 reads CASSNGGGAAQPQHF. The CDR3, as DNA: TGTGCCAGCAGCAACGGGGGGGGCGCCGCCCAGCCCCAGCATTTT.

The rearrangement joins TRBV27 to TRBJ1-2, with D unresolved. There are 13 residues in the CDR3. Germline-derived CDR1 and CDR2 are MNHEY and SMNVEV (reference sequence). Trimming pared 5 bases from V and 5 bases from J, leaving 12 bases between. The CDR3 protein is CASSRPEGYGYTF. The DNA of the CDR3 is TGTGCCAGCAGTAGACCGGAGGGTTATGGCTACACCTTC.

The chain joins TRBV29-1 to TRBJ1-2; unclear D gene. The CDR3 has 13 amino acids. CDR1 SQVTM and CDR2 ANQGSEA come from the germline V gene. Trimming stripped 4 bases from V and 3 bases from J, with 12 bases between. Here the CDR3 reads CSVVDEVYYGYTF. The CDR3 nucleotides read TGCAGCGTTGTTGACGAAGTATACTATGGCTACACCTTC.

The chain joins TRBV21-1 to TRBJ1-1. TRBV21-1 counts as a pseudogene. This CDR3 region has 18 residues. Here the CDR3 reads CASSKRGRDSRMNTEAFF. In DNA, the CDR3 is TGTGCCAGCAGCAAGAGGGGGAGGGACAGCCGCATGAACACTGAAGCTTTCTTT.

This chain connects TRBV27 to TRBJ2-7, with 12 bases matching TRBD2. The length of the CDR3 is 18 residues. Germline V gives CDR1 MNHEY, CDR2 SMNVEV (reference sequence). The J segment lost 2 bases and the V segment lost 1 base, leaving 9 bases of the junction unmatched. CDR3 in DNA: TGTGCCAGCAGTTTATATCCTAGCGGGAGGGGTCTTACCTACGAGCAGTACTTC. This translates into CASSLYPSGRGLTYEQYF.

V is TRBV12-3 or TRBV12-4 and J is TRBJ1-5, with 7 bases matching TRBD1. CDR3 size: 13 residues. J lost 6 bases, V lost 5 bases, and 4 bases had no gene match. CDR3: CASSPTGVQPQHF. The CDR3, as DNA: TGTGCCAGCAGTCCAACAGGGGTTCAGCCCCAGCATTTT.

This clone appeared once. The chain employs TRBV5-6 and TRBJ1-2; D call uncertain. CDR3 length: 14 residues. CDR1 SGHDT and CDR2 YYEEEE come from the germline V gene. Deletions cut 4 bases from V and 5 bases from J, with 15 bases between. CDR3 loop: CASSQVGMRYGYTF. The CDR3 DNA sequence: TGTGCCAGCAGCCAGGTGGGGATGAGATATGGCTACACCTTC.

The chain is built from TRBV13 and TRBJ1-4, with no clear D. The V and J ends lost 0 bases and 0 bases respectively, with 5 bases between them. The CDR3 runs 15 residues. Looked up from germline, CDR1 is PRHDT and CDR2 is FYEKMQ (reference sequence). CDR3 amino acids: CASSLGRATNEKLFF. The CDR3 region has the DNA TGTGCCAGCAGCTTAGGACGGGCAACTAATGAAAAACTGTTTTTT.

This clone has just one count. The chain links TRBV4-1 to TRBJ1-1; no clear D gene. The CDR3 has 11 residues. V lost 6 bases, J lost 0 bases, and 2 bases lay in between. CDR1 is MGHRA and CDR2 is YSYEKL in the germline V gene. CDR3 region: CASRMNTEAFF. CDR3 nucleotide sequence: TGCGCCAGCAGAATGAACACTGAAGCTTTCTTT.

Only one count was recorded for this clone. The CDR3 loop reads CASSYGWRVEKLFF. The CDR3 coding sequence is TGTGCCAGTAGTTACGGGTGGAGAGTCGAAAAACTGTTTTTT. This chain uses TRBV19 with TRBJ1-4; D ambiguous. The CDR3 has 14 residues. With 5 bases removed from V and 8 bases from J, the gap between germline ends came to 15 bases. Germline V gene lookup returns CDR1 LNHDA and CDR2 SQIVND (reference sequence).

The rearrangement links TRBV12-3 or TRBV12-4 to TRBJ2-7; D is perhaps TRBD2 (6 bases). CDR3 length equals 13 residues. Trimming cost V 6 bases and J 2 bases, with 11 bases left between them. CDR3 nucleotide sequence: TGTGCCAGCAGCCGACTAGTCCCCTACGAGCAGTACTTC. Translated, it gives CASSRLVPYEQYF.

This sequence joins TRBV28 and TRBJ1-2; D is possibly TRBD1 (5 bases). Trimming shortened V by 5 bases and J by 2 bases, and 18 bases separated the two germline ends. The CDR3 consists of 16 residues. CDR1 MDHEN and CDR2 SYDVKM come from the germline V gene. The CDR3 bases are TGTGCCAGCAGTGCGCAGACAGCAAACTTAAACTATGGCTACACCTTC. The encoded protein is CASSAQTANLNYGYTF.